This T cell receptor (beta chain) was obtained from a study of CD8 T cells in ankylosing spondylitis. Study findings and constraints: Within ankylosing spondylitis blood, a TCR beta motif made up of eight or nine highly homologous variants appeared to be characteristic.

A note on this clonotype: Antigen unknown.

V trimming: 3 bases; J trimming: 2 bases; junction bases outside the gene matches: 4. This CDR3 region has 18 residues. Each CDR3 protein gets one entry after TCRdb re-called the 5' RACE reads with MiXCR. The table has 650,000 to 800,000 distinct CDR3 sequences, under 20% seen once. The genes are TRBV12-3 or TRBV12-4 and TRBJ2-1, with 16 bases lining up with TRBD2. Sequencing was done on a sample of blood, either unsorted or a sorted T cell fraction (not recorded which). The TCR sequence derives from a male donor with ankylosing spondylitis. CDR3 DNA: TGTGCCAGCAGTTTGGGGACTAGCGGGAGGGTACCCTACAATGAGCAGTTCTTC. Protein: CASSLGTSGRVPYNEQFF.